Detailed here is one T cell receptor beta chain. Other DNA sequences in this sample translate to the same CDR3. This entry belongs to a study of blood T cell repertoires in COVID-19. Germline values: CDR1 SGHRS, CDR2 YFSETQ. After removal of 2 bases from V and 1 base from J, the junction contained 2 bases not matched to a gene. The CDR3 covers 14 residues. In the original analysis: Amplified reference gene primers provided the basis for estimating nucleated cell counts. Some clones are missing from TCRdb's copy, which holds only in-frame ones; the method was immunoSEQ multiplex PCR. That table is the source of V, J and clone size, and D and trimming were worked out from the DNA. Of approximately 140,000 clones in the sample, about four fifths were seen once.

This sequence joins TRBV5-1 and TRBJ1-2; 7 nucleotides align to TRBD1. The clonotype originates from a human donor in a cohort sampled during active COVID-19. The material sequenced was peripheral blood. The DNA of the CDR3 is TGCGCCAGCAGCTTAGGGACAGTTAACTATGGCTACACCTTC. This codes for CASSLGTVNYGYTF.